This is a list of T cell receptor beta chains from one sample in a study of STAT5B mutations in CD4+ large granular lymphocyte leukemia. Assay used: immunoSEQ multiplex PCR; TCRdb lists only in-frame clones, some missing. The repertoire includes some 29,000 clones, around 72% of them detected once, and less than 1.3% sits in the top ten. The sequenced sample consisted of CD4+ T cells from blood buffy coats. The source is a human donor in good health. The CDR3 runs from the conserved cysteine through the conserved F or W. A D gene is named only where the DNA matches it firmly. For some rows the clone size is stated as once, few or many, or as a class when expanded; others skip it.

d_gene,v_gene,abundance,j_gene,CDR3nt,CDR3aa
-,TRBV9,-,TRBJ1-1,TGTGCCAGCAGCGTGAACCTGAACACTGAAGCTTTCTTT,CASSVNLNTEAFF
-,TRBV5-1,-,TRBJ1-2,TGCGCCAGCAGCTTGGGGTTGGATAACTATGGCTACACCTTC,CASSLGLDNYGYTF
-,TRBV28,-,TRBJ1-4,TGTGCCAGCAGTGCCCTAGTTGGTAATGAAAAACTGTTTTTT,CASSALVGNEKLFF
TRBD1,TRBV28,-,TRBJ1-5,TGTGCCAGCACCTACCTCAGGACAGGGGGCTCTCAGCCCCAGCATTTT,CASTYLRTGGSQPQHF
-,TRBV19,once,TRBJ1-2,TGTGCCAGTAGTATAGAGGGAGTTCCTAGCGGCTACACCTTC,CASSIEGVPSGYTF
-,TRBV27,-,TRBJ1-5,TGTGCCAGCAGTTTTTGGGGGGGAGGTCAGCCCCAGCATTTT,CASSFWGGGQPQHF
-,TRBV29-1,-,TRBJ2-7,TGCAGCGTTGAAGATCCCGGGACATCCTACGAGCAGTACTTC,CSVEDPGTSYEQYF
TRBD1,TRBV7-2,-,TRBJ2-1,TGTGCCAGCAGCCCGAGTACTGGGACGCCAGGGGGTGAGCAGTTCTTC,CASSPSTGTPGGEQFF
-,TRBV19,-,TRBJ2-3,TGTGCCAGTAGGGGGTCAGGCACAGATACGCAGTATTTT,CASRGSGTDTQYF
TRBD2,TRBV27,-,TRBJ2-7,TGTGCCAGCAGTGCCCGGGGCCTAGCGGGAGGGTACGAGCAGTACTTC,CASSARGLAGGYEQYF
-,TRBV14,-,TRBJ2-1,TGTGCCAGCAGCCAAGCGGGGCTCCGAAGGGTCAATGAGCAGTTCTTC,CASSQAGLRRVNEQFF
-,TRBV28,-,TRBJ2-7,TGTGCCAGCGAAGGTTTGCTGGGCGAGCAGTACTTC,CASEGLLGEQYF
-,TRBV7-6,-,TRBJ2-6,TGTGCCAGCAGCTCGGCACCGGCTAGGGCCGGGGCCAACGTCCTGACTTTC,CASSSAPARAGANVLTF
-,TRBV6-1,-,TRBJ1-5,TGTGCCAGCAGTGAAGGGGGTCAGGGGCGGCGGCCCCAGCATTTT,CASSEGGQGRRPQHF
TRBD1,TRBV28,-,TRBJ1-1,TGTGCCAGCAGAAGGGACAGGGGGCCCATGGGGTACACTGAAGCTTTCTTT,CASRRDRGPMGYTEAFF
-,TRBV14,-,TRBJ2-5,TGTGCCAGCAGCCAATCTAGAGCCGGATGGGGGACCCAGTACTTC,CASSQSRAGWGTQYF
-,TRBV18,once,TRBJ2-1,TGTGCCAGCTCACCAATTGCCGCAGGTTACAATGAGCAGTTCTTC,CASSPIAAGYNEQFF
-,TRBV11-2,once,TRBJ1-1,TGTGCCAGCAGCTTGACCCGAGGGAACACTGAAGCTTTCTTT,CASSLTRGNTEAFF
-,TRBV7-2,-,TRBJ2-5,TGTGCCAGCAGTCGAGGGGGGGCGGTCGGGGAGACCCAGTACTTC,CASSRGGAVGETQYF
-,TRBV5-1,-,TRBJ2-1,TGCGCCAGCAGCTTGGGACAGGACTTCTACAATGAGCAGTTCTTC,CASSLGQDFYNEQFF
-,TRBV4-2,-,TRBJ2-2,TGTGCCAGCAGCCAAGTCGGAACGTCGGGGGAGCTGTTTTTT,CASSQVGTSGELFF
-,TRBV7-8,-,TRBJ1-1,TGTGCCAGCAGCCCCCTATTTCGGGTCGCCACTGAAGCTTTCTTT,CASSPLFRVATEAFF
-,TRBV11-3,-,TRBJ1-1,TGTGCCAGCAGCCGTACACAGAACACTGAAGCTTTCTTT,CASSRTQNTEAFF
-,TRBV9,-,TRBJ2-5,TGTGCCAGCAGACCGACAGGGGAGGGAGGGACCCAGTACTTC,CASRPTGEGGTQYF
TRBD1,TRBV2,-,TRBJ2-7,TGTGCCAGCGGAGGACAGGCGACTTCCTACGAGCAGTACTTC,CASGGQATSYEQYF
-,TRBV11-3,-,TRBJ2-2,TGTGCCAGCAGCCTTTTCAGGAACACCGGGGAGCTGTTTTTT,CASSLFRNTGELFF
TRBD2,TRBV5-4,-,TRBJ2-1,TGTGCCAGCAGCTCGACACGCGGGGGGAATACCTACAATGAGCAGTTCTTC,CASSSTRGGNTYNEQFF
-,TRBV10-1,-,TRBJ2-3,TGCGCCAGCAGTGAGTCGTGGGGGACAGATACGCAGTATTTT,CASSESWGTDTQYF
-,TRBV6-1,-,TRBJ1-5,TGTGCCAGCAGTGAATTTCAGGGGAATCAGCCCCAGCATTTT,CASSEFQGNQPQHF
TRBD2,TRBV5-1,-,TRBJ2-2,TGCGCCAGCAGCTTGTCTAGCGGGCCCACCGGGGAGCTGTTTTTT,CASSLSSGPTGELFF
-,TRBV6-5,-,TRBJ1-2,TGTGCCAGCAGTTACAGCCGCGAAGTGGGCTATGGCTACACCTTC,CASSYSREVGYGYTF
-,TRBV27,-,TRBJ1-4,TGTGCCAGCAGTCTATATACCCCGGACAGCTCCGAAAAACTGTTTTTT,CASSLYTPDSSEKLFF